The sequence of this T cell receptor beta chain was determined in a study of blood T cell repertoires in COVID-19. Produced via immunoSEQ multiplex PCR; TCRdb's table is partial and in-frame only. The profile shows hundreds of thousands of clones, roughly 80% of them singletons. The sample consisted of PBMCs or T cells enriched from blood (not recorded which). The TCR was taken from a man aged 35 to 55 who had been exposed to COVID-19.

The CDR3 here is CASSSRGPDSPLHF. CDR3 DNA: TGTGCCAGCAGTTCGAGGGGGCCGGATTCACCCCTCCACTTT. The V and J genes are TRBV27 and TRBJ1-6; TRBD1 agrees at 7 bases. V lost 4 bases to trimming and J lost 8 bases; unmatched junction nucleotides: 5. CDR1 is MNHEY, CDR2 SMNVEV, per germline (reference sequence). This CDR3 is 14 amino acids long.